This T cell receptor (beta chain) was found in a study of T cell responses to AZD1222 COVID-19 vaccine. Regarding this clone: Its antigen is still unknown.

Study conclusions and caveats: Spike-specific TCR breadth and depth were elevated following two AZD1222 doses. Repertoire collection took place solely once the T cell response had peaked.

This table comes from immunoSEQ multiplex PCR, and its TCRdb copy is limited to in-frame clones, with some not included. The table lists 180,000 or so clones, 85% to 95% of them singletons, with around 4% in the top ten. This TCR derives from an adult in good health. The source material was peripheral blood, sampled on day 0 of AZD1222 vaccination.

CDR3 in amino acids: CASLPRTGLNQHEQYF. DNA of the CDR3: TGTGCCAGCCTTCCTAGGACAGGGCTCAATCAGCACGAGCAGTACTTC. The genes are TRBV27 and TRBJ2-7; 8 nucleotides agree with TRBD1. Per germline, CDR1 MNHEY and CDR2 SMNVEV (reference sequence). There are 16 residues in the CDR3. With V trimmed by 8 bases and J by 5 bases, 17 bases remained unmatched.